The 28 T cell receptor beta chains below were found in one sample sequenced in a study of beta chain features in type 1 diabetes. The study, taken as a whole, reports: When Type 1 diabetes patients were examined, their TCRB CDR3s proved moderately but significantly shorter in all four CD4+ subsets.

The isolated RNA, all of it, was reverse transcribed, so expressed TCRB transcripts were what got sequenced. Repertoires were generated with immunoSEQ multiplex PCR, while TCRdb's copy carries only in-frame clones and drops some. The sample has hundreds of thousands of clones; around 15% are singletons. For these TCRs, the target antigens are not known. Specimen: naive CD4+ T cells from blood. These receptors were taken from a man aged 18-30 years with type 1 diabetes.

The chain recombines TRBV10-3 with TRBJ1-5; 7 nucleotides match TRBD1. This CDR3 has 14 amino acids. From germline, CDR1 is ENHRY and CDR2 SYGVKD. The V segment lost 3 bases and the J segment 7 bases; nucleotides outside the gene matches: 6. CDR3 sequence (DNA): TGTGCCATCAGTGAAGGGACAGCGGGACAGCCCCAGCATTTT. Its translation is CAISEGTAGQPQHF.

This chain joins TRBV2 and TRBJ2-2, with D hard to call. The CDR3 sequence is 11 residues long. Germline V lookup: CDR1 SNHLY, CDR2 FYNNEI. Between the trimmed V and J ends, which lost 6 bases and 6 bases, there was a span of 5 bases. CDR3 region: CASRLAGELFF. Written as DNA, the CDR3 is TGTGCCAGCAGATTGGCCGGGGAGCTGTTTTTT.

The chain recombines TRBV6-5 with TRBJ2-1; tentatively, D is TRBD1 (5 bases). The germline CDR1 and CDR2 sequences are MNHEY and SVGAGI. V lost 6 bases, J lost 7 bases, and 22 bases lay in between. The CDR3 is made up of 16 amino acids. This chain's CDR3 is CASSYDGHLYENEQFF. CDR3 in DNA: TGTGCCAGCAGCTACGACGGACACCTCTACGAGAATGAGCAGTTCTTC.

On this clone: A junction end diverges from the germline sequence, so it may reflect a read error. V gene TRBV7-4 combines with J gene TRBJ1-5; D remains unclear. CDR1 and CDR2 from the germline V gene are SGHVT and SQSDAQ. The length of the CDR3 is 12 residues. This CDR3 reads CASSLKWSAPAF. The CDR3 DNA follows: TGTGCCAGCAGCTTAAAGTGGTCAGCCCCAGCATTT.

This clone was seen only a few times. DNA of the CDR3: TGTGCCAGCAGCTTAGCGGGGACTGCAACTAATGAAAAACTGTTTTTT. Protein: CASSLAGTATNEKLFF. The chain carries TRBV7-9 and TRBJ1-4, with D possibly being TRBD1 (5 bases). V lost 0 bases and J lost 0, with 8 bases in between. Germline V gene sequence: CDR1 SEHNR, CDR2 FQNEAQ (reference sequence). The length of the CDR3 is 16 residues.

The chain employs TRBV4-1 and TRBJ2-2; 9 positions agree with TRBD1. The germline gives CDR1 MGHRA, CDR2 YSYEKL. The J segment lost 6 bases and the V segment lost 5 bases, leaving 4 bases of the junction unmatched. This CDR3 spans 14 amino acids. CDR3 nucleotide sequence: TGCGCCAGCAGCAGGACAGGGGAGGCCGGGGAGCTGTTTTTT. Amino acids: CASSRTGEAGELFF.

The chain links TRBV19 to TRBJ1-2; 9 bases align to TRBD1. J gave up 4 bases and V 3 bases, and 6 bases lay outside the gene matches. Germline-derived CDR1 and CDR2 are LNHDA and SQIVND (reference sequence). The CDR3 is made up of 15 amino acids. The CDR3 reads CASSISGQGSYGYTF. The CDR3 nucleotides are TGTGCCAGTAGTATCTCGGGACAGGGATCCTATGGCTACACCTTC.

This clone was seen a handful of times. The V and J genes are TRBV4-1 and TRBJ1-1; D is uncertain. The CDR3 covers 16 residues. Germline V CDR1 and CDR2: MGHRA, YSYEKL. Trimming removed 1 base from V and 0 bases from J, with 12 bases in between. The CDR3 protein is CASSQGNRRMNTEAFF. The CDR3 region has the DNA TGCGCCAGCAGCCAAGGGAACAGAAGGATGAACACTGAAGCTTTCTTT.

The chain employs TRBV5-4 and TRBJ2-5; no definite D call. Germline loops: CDR1 SGHNT, CDR2 YYREEE (reference sequence). The CDR3 is 15 amino acids. The V end was cut by 2 bases, the J end by 7 bases, with 18 bases between. The CDR3: CASSFPGAPRGTQYF. CDR3 nucleotide sequence: TGTGCCAGCAGCTTTCCGGGTGCTCCAAGAGGGACCCAGTACTTC.

The CDR3, as DNA: TGTGCCTGGAGCCATCTAGGGGATAGCAATCAGCCCCAGCATTTT. Its translation: CAWSHLGDSNQPQHF. The V and J genes are TRBV30 and TRBJ1-5; tentative D call: TRBD1 (5 bases). Germline V gene data show CDR1 as GTSNPN and CDR2 as SVGIG (reference sequence). V was pared by 3 bases and J by 0 bases, with 12 bases between. The CDR3 is 15 residues long.

Only a few counts were recorded for this clone. The V and J genes are TRBV5-4 and TRBJ1-2; TRBD1 matches 8 bases. Germline loops: CDR1 SGHNT, CDR2 YYREEE (reference sequence). The CDR3 totals 13 residues. The V segment lost 4 bases and the J segment 7 bases; nucleotides outside the gene matches: 6. CDR3 protein: CASSQTGGFGYTF. The CDR3 region has the DNA TGTGCCAGCAGCCAAACAGGGGGGTTTGGCTACACCTTC.

This clone was counted between two and nine times. Written as DNA, the CDR3 is TGTGCCGGTGGACAGGCGAGCTCCTACAATGAGCAGTTCTTC. As protein: CAGGQASSYNEQFF. The genes are TRBV7-8 and TRBJ2-1; 7 positions match TRBD1. V shed 11 bases and J 0 bases; nucleotides not matched to a gene: 7. Germline V gene sequence: CDR1 SGHVS, CDR2 FQNEAQ. The CDR3 runs to 14 residues.

The rearrangement joins TRBV6-5 to TRBJ2-1; D is uncertain. Deletions cut 3 bases from V and 9 bases from J, with 6 bases between. Germline V lookup: CDR1 MNHEY, CDR2 SVGAGI. The CDR3 covers 11 residues. The CDR3 coding sequence is TGTGCCAGCAGTTATCACGGTGAGCAGTTCTTC. It yields the protein CASSYHGEQFF.

This clone has a handful of counts. Within the sample, other DNA sequences also encode this same CDR3. The chain has TRBV30 and TRBJ1-5; a possible D gene is TRBD1 (5 bases). Looked up from germline, CDR1 is GTSNPN and CDR2 is SVGIG (reference sequence). There are 13 residues in the CDR3. V shed 0 bases and J shed 7 bases, with 10 bases lying between them. This chain's CDR3 is CAWSVQGDQPQHF. CDR3 sequence (DNA): TGTGCCTGGAGTGTACAAGGGGACCAGCCCCAGCATTTT.

The chain joins TRBV18 to TRBJ1-2; D unresolved. The CDR3 contains 13 residues. V lost 4 bases to trimming and J lost 2 bases, with 8 bases between them. Per germline, CDR1 KGHSH and CDR2 LQKENI. The CDR3 nucleotides read TGTGCCAGCTCACTGGATTCAAACTATGGCTACACCTTC. Translating gives CASSLDSNYGYTF.

V and J are TRBV28 and TRBJ2-7; D not certain. This CDR3 spans 14 amino acids. V lost 7 bases to trimming and J lost 3 bases, with 16 bases between them. Germline loops: CDR1 MDHEN, CDR2 SYDVKM. For the CDR3, the DNA is TGTGCCAGCATGAAAGCTGAACTAAACTACGAGCAGTACTTC. It is translated as CASMKAELNYEQYF.

This clone was seen a handful of times. The gene calls are TRBV29-1 and TRBJ1-2; TRBD1 matches 7 bases. Germline V gene data show CDR1 as SQVTM and CDR2 as ANQGSEA. V lost 6 bases, J lost 6 bases, and 10 bases stayed unmatched. This CDR3 is 13 amino acids long. The CDR3: CSVGQLQGNGYTF. For the CDR3, the DNA is TGCAGCGTCGGGCAATTACAGGGGAATGGCTACACCTTC.

This clone came up a few times. The chain has TRBV2 and TRBJ2-6, with D tentatively TRBD1 (6 bases). Trimming cost V 6 bases and J 0 bases, with 9 bases left between them. The CDR3 has 15 residues. Per germline, CDR1 SNHLY and CDR2 FYNNEI. The CDR3 region has the DNA TGTGCCAGCAGGGACAGCCACTCTGGGGCCAACGTCCTGACTTTC. Translation gives CASRDSHSGANVLTF. The full variable domain, completed using reference TRBV2 and TRBJ2-6, is EPEVTQTPSHQVTQMGQEVILRCVPISNHLYFYWYRQILGQKVEFLVSFYNNEISEKSEIFDDQFSVERPDGSNFTLKIRSTKLEDSAMYFCASRDSHSGANVLTFGAGSRLTVL.

In its sample, this clone was seen a few times. The chain links TRBV14 to TRBJ2-5, with no clear D. The V end lost 2 bases, the J end lost 0 bases, and 4 bases lay between the germline ends. In germline, CDR1 is SGHDN, CDR2 FVKESK. CDR3 length: 13 amino acids. This CDR3 is CASSQQYQETQYF. For the CDR3, the DNA is TGTGCCAGCAGCCAACAGTACCAAGAGACCCAGTACTTC.

The CDR3 DNA sequence: TGTGCCAGCAGCGGGCAGATCGGAGCAGATACGCAGTATTTT. Protein sequence: CASSGQIGADTQYF. This rearrangement joins TRBV9 to TRBJ2-3; D gene unclear. Trimming stripped 3 bases from V and 4 bases from J, with 12 bases between. The CDR3 contains 14 residues. In germline, CDR1 is SGDLS, CDR2 YYNGEE.

This clone has just a few counts. This chain links TRBV5-1 with TRBJ2-3; possible D gene TRBD1, 5 bases. This CDR3 has 16 amino acids. V lost 0 bases, J lost 1 base, and 12 bases lay in between. Germline CDR1 reads SGHRS; CDR2 reads YFSETQ. In DNA form, the CDR3 reads TGCGCCAGCAGCTTGGTCAGGGAAAGAGGCACAGATACGCAGTATTTT. Translation: CASSLVRERGTDTQYF.

In its sample, this clone was seen a few times. This rearrangement joins TRBV12-5 to TRBJ1-1, with no clear D. This CDR3 region has 16 residues. Germline lookup yields CDR1 LGHNT and CDR2 FRNRAP. The V end was cut by 5 bases, the J end by 1 base, with 17 bases between. CDR3 region: CASGLRPIPKNTEAFF. The DNA for the CDR3 is TGTGCTAGTGGTCTCCGTCCTATACCCAAGAACACTGAAGCTTTCTTT.

The CDR3 loop reads CASSKDEGRVELETQYF. As DNA, the CDR3 is TGTGCCAGCAGCAAAGACGAAGGCAGGGTGGAGCTCGAGACCCAGTACTTC. The V and J genes are TRBV21-1 and TRBJ2-5; TRBD1 is the table's D call and was not checked against the DNA. TRBV21-1 counts as a pseudogene. The CDR3 is 17 amino acids.

The V and J genes are TRBV7-9 and TRBJ2-7; tentatively, D is TRBD1 (6 bases). Germline CDR1 SEHNR, CDR2 FQNEAQ (reference sequence). This CDR3 contains 14 residues. Between the trimmed V and J ends, which lost 2 bases and 5 bases, there was a span of 13 bases. This chain's CDR3 is CASSLSGEIDEQYF. For the CDR3, the DNA is TGTGCCAGCAGCTTATCAGGGGAAATCGACGAGCAGTACTTC.

In this sample, this clone turned up a few times. This chain joins TRBV9 and TRBJ1-5; perhaps TRBD1 as D (6 bases). V lost 5 bases, J lost 5 bases, and 11 bases lay in between. This CDR3 spans 13 amino acids. Germline CDR1 reads SGDLS; CDR2 reads YYNGEE. The CDR3 bases are TGTGCCAGCAGTGGACAGCCCGATCAGCCCCAGCATTTT. Its translation: CASSGQPDQPQHF. Full variable domain (remainder filled in from reference TRBV9 and TRBJ1-5): DSGVTQTPKHLITATGQRVTLRCSPRSGDLSVYWYQQSLDQGLQFLIQYYNGEERAKGNILERFSAQQFPDLHSELNLSSLELGDSALYFCASSGQPDQPQHFGDGTRLSIL.

The CDR3 DNA follows: TGCAGCGAGAGGACTAGCGGTACAGATACGCAGTATTTT. Translating it yields CSERTSGTDTQYF. The chain combines TRBV29-1 with TRBJ2-3; 10 nucleotides line up with TRBD2. Trimming at V came to 7 bases and at J to 3 bases, leaving 4 bases not matched to a gene. The CDR3 is made up of 13 amino acids. Germline-derived CDR1 and CDR2 are SQVTM and ANQGSEA.

CDR3 sequence reads: CSASGQNEQYF. The CDR3 DNA reads as TGCAGTGCTTCGGGACAGAACGAGCAGTACTTC. This rearrangement joins TRBV20-1 to TRBJ2-7; 7 bases match TRBD1. The CDR3 extends over 11 amino acids. After removal of 5 bases from V and 5 bases from J, the junction contained 3 bases not matched to a gene. Per germline, CDR1 DFQATT and CDR2 SNEGSKA (reference sequence).

Only a few counts were recorded for this clone. The J gene is TRBJ1-2, the V gene TRBV20-1; 7 bases map to TRBD1. Per germline, CDR1 DFQATT and CDR2 SNEGSKA (reference sequence). Trimming at V came to 6 bases and at J to 8 bases, leaving 6 bases not matched to a gene. The length of the CDR3 is 11 residues. CDR3 protein: CSAGQEVGYTF. For the CDR3, the DNA is TGCAGTGCCGGACAGGAGGTCGGCTACACCTTC.